This T cell receptor beta chain was obtained from a study of shared clonotypes between healthy human individuals. V lost 7 bases, J lost 1 base, and 5 bases stayed unmatched. Per germline, CDR1 MNHEY and CDR2 SVGAGI. The CDR3 runs to 14 residues. Genomic DNA of each subset was evenly split across several immunoSEQ plates. Produced via immunoSEQ multiplex PCR; TCRdb's table is partial and in-frame only. The sample contains fewer than 550,000 clones, over 60% of which appear only once. This clone was recorded only once. This TCR was recovered from a woman in her 40s in good health. Some clones in this sample may be carry-over from other donors' samples. Sample: PBMCs. The rearrangement joins TRBV6-5 to TRBJ2-7; 9 bases match TRBD1. Here the CDR3 reads CASKPGQGSYEQYF. The CDR3 DNA sequence: TGTGCCAGCAAACCGGGACAGGGTTCCTACGAGCAGTACTTC.